The sequence of this TCR beta chain was determined in a study of T cells in Graves' hyperthyroidism and ophthalmopathy. In this sample, this clonotype turned up many times. RNA transcripts were the template for amplifying TCR beta CDR3 regions. The HTBI primer set drove a first-round RT-PCR of the TCR CDR3. TCRdb re-derived calls from the multiplex PCR reads in MiXCR, one entry per CDR3 protein. The table has around 500,000 distinct CDR3 sequences, approximately 15% seen once; the top ten hold approximately 15%. Losses at the gene ends were 2 bases for V and 6 bases for J; bases not matched to a gene: 4. The CDR3 totals 15 residues. Per the germline V gene, CDR1 is SGDLS and CDR2 is YYNGEE.

The sample taken for sequencing was blood. The source of this sequence is a woman in her thirties or forties with Graves' hyperthyroidism. The chain employs TRBV9 and TRBJ2-7; 14 bases are shared with TRBD2. The DNA for the CDR3 is TGTGCCAGCAGCGTCGGGACTAGCGGGAGAGGCGAGCAGTACTTC. This translates into CASSVGTSGRGEQYF.